Detailed here is one T cell receptor beta chain. Its antigen is as yet unknown. This entry belongs to a study of human thymus T cells. General study points: V and J genes seemed to be used with bias in thymic and blood repertoires.

Per germline, CDR1 SGHNT and CDR2 YYREEE (reference sequence). The CDR3 has 15 amino acids. Trimming left V 1 base short and J 1 base short, with 9 bases between. Healthy Finnish infants undergoing corrective surgery for congenital heart defects were the donors. Half of the eight donors gave roughly 0.5-1 mL blood during surgery. Assay used: immunoSEQ multiplex PCR; TCRdb lists only in-frame clones, some missing. The sample includes 45,000 to 50,000 clones, 85% to 95% of them seen just once. The chain recombines TRBV5-4 with TRBJ1-5; D is undetermined. Sequencing was done on a sample of blood. The TCR sequence derives from a girl less than two years old with a congenital heart defect but otherwise immunologically healthy. The CDR3 is CASSLSPNSNQPQHF. CDR3 DNA: TGTGCCAGCAGCTTGTCCCCCAACAGCAATCAGCCCCAGCATTTT.